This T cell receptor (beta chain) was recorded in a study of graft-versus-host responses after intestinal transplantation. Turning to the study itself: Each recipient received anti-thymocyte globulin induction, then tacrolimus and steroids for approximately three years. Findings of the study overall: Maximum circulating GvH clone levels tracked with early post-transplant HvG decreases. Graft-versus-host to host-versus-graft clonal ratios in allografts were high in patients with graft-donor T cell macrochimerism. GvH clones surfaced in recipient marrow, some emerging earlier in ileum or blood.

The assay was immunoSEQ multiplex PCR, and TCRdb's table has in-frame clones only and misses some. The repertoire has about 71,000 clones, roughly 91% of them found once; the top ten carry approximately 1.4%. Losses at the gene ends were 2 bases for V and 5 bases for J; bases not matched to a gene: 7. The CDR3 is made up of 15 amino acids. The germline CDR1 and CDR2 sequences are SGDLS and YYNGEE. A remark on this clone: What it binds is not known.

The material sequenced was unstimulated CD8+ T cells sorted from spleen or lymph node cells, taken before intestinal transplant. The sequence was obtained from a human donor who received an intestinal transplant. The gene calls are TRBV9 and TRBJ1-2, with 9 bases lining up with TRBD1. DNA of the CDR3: TGTGCCAGCAGCGTCGAAGGACAGGGGTGGTATGGCTACACCTTC. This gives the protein CASSVEGQGWYGYTF. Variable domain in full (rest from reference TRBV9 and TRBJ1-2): DSGVTQTPKHLITATGQRVTLRCSPRSGDLSVYWYQQSLDQGLQFLIQYYNGEERAKGNILERFSAQQFPDLHSELNLSSLELGDSALYFCASSVEGQGWYGYTFGSGTRLTVV.